The 20 T cell receptor beta chains below were found in one sample sequenced in a study of T cells of healthy individuals. MiXCR was run by TCRdb on the 5' RACE reads, yielding one entry per CDR3 protein. The repertoire holds around 100,000 distinct CDR3 sequences, with 15% to 20% as singletons. The source of these receptors is a human donor in good health.

The chain combines TRBV19 with TRBJ1-1, with unresolved D. Germline lookup yields CDR1 LNHDA and CDR2 SQIVND (reference sequence). V shed 2 bases and J shed 2 bases, with 12 bases lying between them. The CDR3 contains 15 residues. As DNA, the CDR3 is TGTGCCAGTAGTATAATCAGGAGTGGAAACACTGAAGCTTTCTTT. Its translation: CASSIIRSGNTEAFF.

The genes are TRBV11-2 and TRBJ2-4; 7 bases are shared with TRBD1. The V gene end was trimmed by 6 bases and the J gene end by 7 bases; junction bases not matched to a gene: 9. The V gene's germline CDR1 is SGHAT and CDR2 FQNNGV. The CDR3 is 14 amino acids. CDR3 protein: CASSPRQGWNIQYF. CDR3 DNA sequence: TGTGCCAGCAGTCCGAGACAGGGTTGGAACATTCAGTACTTC.

In its sample, this clonotype was seen a few times. The V call is TRBV20-1, the J call TRBJ1-1; 7 bases match TRBD1. This CDR3 spans 17 amino acids. V lost 3 bases and J lost 0; bases outside the gene matches: 13. Germline CDR1 DFQATT, CDR2 SNEGSKA (reference sequence). The DNA for the CDR3 is TGCAGTGCTAGTACAGGGGATACAGGAGTTATGAACACTGAAGCTTTCTTT. It specifies CSASTGDTGVMNTEAFF.

Many counts were recorded for this clonotype. The V and J genes are TRBV7-2 and TRBJ2-2; no reliable D call. Germline CDR1 SGHTA, CDR2 FQGNSA. The V and J ends lost 5 bases and 3 bases respectively, with 4 bases between them. CDR3 length equals 12 residues. In DNA form, the CDR3 reads TGTGCCAGCAGCCTGTACACCGGGGAGCTGTTTTTT. It codes for CASSLYTGELFF.

This clonotype was found many times. V gene TRBV20-1 combines with J gene TRBJ2-2, with 7 bases matching TRBD1. The CDR3 consists of 15 residues. Trimming at V came to 2 bases and at J to 6 bases, leaving 9 bases not matched to a gene. The germline V gene encodes CDR1 DFQATT and CDR2 SNEGSKA (reference sequence). The CDR3 coding sequence is TGCAGTGCTAGAACTTTGAGGGGGCTCGCCGGGGAGCTGTTTTTT. It specifies CSARTLRGLAGELFF.

This clonotype was picked up many times. The chain couples TRBV28 to TRBJ2-2, with unresolved D. Germline values: CDR1 MDHEN, CDR2 SYDVKM. Trimming took off 5 bases at V and 6 bases at J, with 7 bases between the two ends. The CDR3 totals 12 residues. CDR3 nucleotides: TGTGCCAGCAGTCAATGGGCCGGGGAGCTGTTTTTT. Its translation is CASSQWAGELFF.

The gene calls are TRBV7-3 and TRBJ1-2; 8 nucleotides align to TRBD1. The CDR3 extends over 13 amino acids. The trim removed 3 bases at V and 7 bases at J, leaving 4 bases unmatched. The germline gives CDR1 SGHTA, CDR2 FQGTGA. The CDR3: CASSFDRGRGYTF. DNA of the CDR3: TGTGCCAGCAGCTTTGACAGGGGTCGTGGCTACACCTTC.

The gene calls are TRBV20-1 and TRBJ2-1; 7 nucleotides align to TRBD2. In germline, CDR1 is DFQATT, CDR2 SNEGSKA (reference sequence). After removal of 0 bases from V and 12 bases from J, the junction contained 8 bases not matched to a gene. The CDR3 contains 13 residues. The CDR3: CSARDLGLVGQFF. The DNA for the CDR3 is TGCAGTGCTAGAGATCTTGGACTAGTTGGGCAGTTCTTC.

This clonotype appeared a few times. This rearrangement joins TRBV10-3 to TRBJ1-2, with TRBD1 matching 7 bases. Germline V gives CDR1 ENHRY, CDR2 SYGVKD. The CDR3 loop spans 13 amino acids. V gave up 4 bases and J gave up 3 bases; unmatched junction bases: 2. The DNA for the CDR3 is TGTGCCATCAGTGGAGGGGGCGACTATGGCTACACCTTC. As protein: CAISGGGDYGYTF.

The CDR3 DNA reads TGCAGTGCGAAAGGGCGGGGGGCATACTACGAGCAGTACTTC. Its translation is CSAKGRGAYYEQYF. The chain recombines TRBV20-1 with TRBJ2-7; TRBD2 agrees at 8 bases. The V gene end was trimmed by 6 bases and the J gene end by 3 bases; junction bases not matched to a gene: 10. CDR1 is DFQATT, CDR2 SNEGSKA, per germline (reference sequence). This CDR3 is 14 amino acids long.

This clonotype was seen ten or more times. The gene calls are TRBV20-1 and TRBJ1-1; D gene ambiguous. Germline V gives CDR1 DFQATT, CDR2 SNEGSKA (reference sequence). This CDR3 region has 11 residues. V gave up 4 bases and J gave up 1 base, with 4 bases separating them. As DNA, the CDR3 is TGCAGTGCTAAACAGAACACTGAAGCTTTCTTT. Protein product: CSAKQNTEAFF.

The V and J genes are TRBV20-1 and TRBJ1-5; 10 positions agree with TRBD1. This CDR3 is built from 13 residues. With 4 bases clipped from V and 6 bases from J, the junction kept 3 bases outside the gene matches. CDR1 and CDR2 from the germline V gene are DFQATT and SNEGSKA (reference sequence). For the CDR3, the DNA is TGCAGTGCTATAGGACAGGGGGGTCAGCCCCAGCATTTT. Protein product: CSAIGQGGQPQHF.

The rearrangement links TRBV6-2 or TRBV6-3 to TRBJ2-1; 12 bases fit TRBD2. Germline lookup yields CDR1 MNHEY and CDR2 SVGEGT. The CDR3 length is 13 residues. V lost 7 bases, J lost 12 bases, and 7 bases stayed unmatched. DNA for the CDR3: TGTGCCAGCAATTCACTAGCGGGGGGTTCGCAGTTCTTC. It specifies CASNSLAGGSQFF.

This clonotype was counted between two and nine times. The rearrangement links TRBV25-1 to TRBJ2-5, with a weak D call TRBD2 (5 bases). The V and J ends lost 2 bases and 5 bases respectively, with 15 bases between them. The CDR3 has 15 residues. From germline, CDR1 is MGHDK and CDR2 SYGVNS. CDR3 protein: CASSEPRGSLETQYF. In nucleotides, the CDR3 is TGTGCCAGCAGTGAACCCCGGGGTAGTTTGGAGACCCAGTACTTC.

The chain is built from TRBV4-2 and TRBJ2-1; D is possibly TRBD1 (6 bases). The length of the CDR3 is 14 residues. V shed 0 bases and J shed 6 bases, with 9 bases lying between them. From germline, CDR1 is LGHNA and CDR2 YNFKEQ. CDR3 sequence reads: CASSQDGGFNEQFF. For the CDR3, the DNA is TGTGCCAGCAGCCAAGATGGGGGCTTCAATGAGCAGTTCTTC.

The chain employs TRBV9 and TRBJ1-5; D remains ambiguous. The germline V gene has CDR1 SGDLS and CDR2 YYNGEE. The CDR3 extends over 13 amino acids. Trimming took off 4 bases at V and 7 bases at J, with 12 bases between the two ends. The CDR3 is CASSFQEGQPQHF. CDR3 nucleotides: TGTGCCAGCAGCTTCCAGGAGGGACAGCCCCAGCATTTT.

This clonotype was detected a few times. The J gene is TRBJ1-1, the V gene TRBV6-2 or TRBV6-3; no firm D call. The V end lost 5 bases, the J end lost 7 bases, and 11 bases lay between the germline ends. From germline, CDR1 is MNHEY and CDR2 SVGEGT. The length of the CDR3 is 12 residues. The CDR3 DNA reads TGTGCCAGCAGTATCCGGAGAAATGAAGCTTTCTTT. Encoded protein: CASSIRRNEAFF.

This clonotype was found a few times. The chain couples TRBV11-2 to TRBJ2-7; 9 bases agree with TRBD2. CDR1 and CDR2 (germline): SGHAT, FQNNGV. The CDR3 is 15 residues long. With 5 bases clipped from V and 6 bases from J, the junction kept 11 bases outside the gene matches. The CDR3 loop is CASSIYSGGLVEQYF. CDR3 in DNA: TGTGCCAGCAGCATATATAGCGGGGGCTTGGTCGAGCAGTACTTC.

The chain has TRBV20-1 and TRBJ2-3; D call uncertain. The CDR3 is 14 amino acids. CDR1 is DFQATT, CDR2 SNEGSKA, per germline (reference sequence). Trimming pared 2 bases from V and 3 bases from J, leaving 12 bases between. CDR3 amino acids: CSARLGLVTDTQYF. The CDR3 DNA follows: TGCAGTGCTAGACTAGGGCTAGTGACAGATACGCAGTATTTT.

The sample holds many counts of this clonotype. The genes are TRBV10-3 and TRBJ2-1; 8 bases align to TRBD2. Germline loops: CDR1 ENHRY, CDR2 SYGVKD. V shed 3 bases and J 0 bases; nucleotides not matched to a gene: 10. The CDR3 sequence is 18 residues long. The CDR3 is CAISEHGGRTLSYNEQFF. In DNA, the CDR3 is TGTGCCATCAGTGAACACGGCGGGAGGACCCTCTCCTACAATGAGCAGTTCTTC.